Presented here are 18 T cell receptor beta chains from one specimen sequenced in a study of technical replicates of blood from a few donors (dated by TCRdb to about 2017). To prepare the library, the immunoSEQ multiplex PCR assay was applied. TCRdb provides this immuneACCESS table in a form limited to in-frame rearrangements. Some clones are lacking; in checked studies, under half of them reflect an unresolved V gene, and why the rest are absent is not known. This sample lists about 82,000 clones; roughly 95% were detected once. The top ten clonotypes cover around 0.35% of the sample. Sequenced: T cells isolated from PBMCs. These receptors were collected from a human donor in good health.

CDR3 sequence: CASSLQGTYGYTF. CDR3 coding DNA: TGTGCCAGCAGCTTGCAGGGGACCTATGGCTACACCTTC. The chain employs TRBV7-9 and TRBJ1-2, with TRBD1 as a possible D gene (6 bases). This CDR3 contains 13 residues. Trimming removed 3 bases at V and 4 bases at J, with 9 bases between. Per the germline V gene, CDR1 is SEHNR and CDR2 is FQNEAQ (reference sequence). Filled out from reference TRBV7-9 and TRBJ1-2, the complete variable domain reads DTGVSQNPRHKITKRGQNVTFRCDPISEHNRLYWYRQTLGQGPEFLTYFQNEAQLEKSRLLSDRFSAERPKGSFSTLEIQRTEQGDSAMYLCASSLQGTYGYTFGSGTRLTVV.

The gene calls are TRBV28 and TRBJ2-5; TRBD1 matches at 11 bases. This CDR3 is 15 amino acids long. The trim removed 6 bases at V and 5 bases at J, leaving 8 bases unmatched. CDR1 MDHEN and CDR2 SYDVKM come from the germline V gene. Here the CDR3 reads CASRLGQGAGETQYF. As DNA, the CDR3 is TGTGCCAGCAGGCTCGGACAGGGGGCAGGTGAGACCCAGTACTTC.

This clone was seen a handful of times. The chain has TRBV6-5 and TRBJ1-1; no clear D gene. The CDR3 spans 13 residues. The germline V gene encodes CDR1 MNHEY and CDR2 SVGAGI. V was trimmed by 2 bases and J by 6 bases, leaving 10 bases between them. The CDR3 region is CASSYGGRAEAFF. For the CDR3, the DNA is TGTGCCAGCAGTTACGGTGGGAGGGCTGAAGCTTTCTTT.

The chain employs TRBV5-6 and TRBJ2-2, with 8 positions matching TRBD1. From germline, CDR1 is SGHDT and CDR2 YYEEEE. The CDR3 is made up of 15 amino acids. After removal of 4 bases from V and 1 base from J, the junction contained 3 bases not matched to a gene. CDR3 in amino acids: CASSPDRGNTGELFF. As DNA, the CDR3 is TGTGCCAGCAGCCCCGACAGGGGGAACACCGGGGAGCTGTTTTTT.

V and J are TRBV6-1 and TRBJ2-5; D not resolved. From germline, CDR1 is MNHNS and CDR2 SASEGT. Trimming took off 6 bases at V and 1 base at J, with 6 bases between the two ends. The CDR3 runs to 12 residues. The CDR3 region is CASSSTQETQYF. CDR3 bases: TGTGCCAGCAGCAGTACCCAAGAGACCCAGTACTTC.

The chain is built from TRBV7-2 and TRBJ1-1; D not certain. The CDR3 is 11 amino acids. The germline CDR1 and CDR2 sequences are SGHTA and FQGNSA. Trimming left V 3 bases short and J 8 bases short, with 7 bases between. The CDR3 DNA reads as TGTGCCAGCAGCTTTTTTTTAGAAGCTTTCTTT. Protein product: CASSFFLEAFF.

The chain links TRBV14 to TRBJ2-7; 8 bases map to TRBD2. The CDR3 has 17 amino acids. V dropped 0 bases and J dropped 4; count of bases not matched to a gene: 11. Per germline, CDR1 SGHDN and CDR2 FVKESK. The CDR3 is CASSQESTGGFSYEQYF. DNA for the CDR3: TGTGCCAGCAGCCAAGAGAGCACGGGAGGGTTCTCTTACGAGCAGTACTTC.

V is TRBV7-9 and J is TRBJ2-1; D is perhaps TRBD2 (5 bases). V gave up 5 bases and J gave up 6 bases, with 8 bases separating them. The CDR3 is 12 residues long. CDR1 and CDR2 from the germline V gene are SEHNR and FQNEAQ (reference sequence). The CDR3 DNA follows: TGTGCCAGCAGCCCAAGCGGCAATGAGCAGTTCTTC. Translation gives CASSPSGNEQFF.

The chain recombines TRBV12-1 with TRBJ2-7; no DNA check was done on the table's D call, TRBD2. TRBV12-1 is a recognized pseudogene. CDR3 length: 17 residues. CDR3 sequence: CASSPGEGRGVWYEQYF. The CDR3 DNA reads as TGTGCCAGCAGTCCAGGGGAGGGCAGGGGAGTTTGGTACGAGCAGTACTTC.

The V gene is TRBV28, the J gene TRBJ2-7; the D gene is possibly TRBD2 (6 bases). V was cut by 6 bases and J by 3 bases, with 15 bases left in between. In germline, CDR1 is MDHEN, CDR2 SYDVKM. The CDR3 extends over 14 amino acids. The CDR3 loop reads CASRATGTVYEQYF. Written as DNA, the CDR3 is TGTGCCAGCAGAGCTACCGGGACTGTCTACGAGCAGTACTTC.

V usage is TRBV28 and J usage is TRBJ1-2; 10 bases are shared with TRBD1. J gave up 4 bases and V 8 bases, and 10 bases lay outside the gene matches. In germline, CDR1 is MDHEN, CDR2 SYDVKM. CDR3 length equals 15 residues. The CDR3 DNA is TGTGCCAGCGCGACAGGGGGCGTCTGGATCTATGGCTACACCTTC. It translates to CASATGGVWIYGYTF.

The V and J genes are TRBV5-6 and TRBJ2-7; the D is unclear. V lost 1 base, J lost 7 bases, and 6 bases lay in between. The CDR3 runs to 11 residues. Germline CDR1 reads SGHDT; CDR2 reads YYEEEE. This CDR3 is CASSLFREQYF. The CDR3 DNA follows: TGTGCCAGCAGCTTGTTCAGGGAGCAGTACTTC.

The gene calls are TRBV19 and TRBJ2-7; TRBD2 matches at 8 bases. Germline V gene sequence: CDR1 LNHDA, CDR2 SQIVND (reference sequence). J gave up 7 bases and V 2 bases, and 4 bases lay outside the gene matches. The CDR3 sequence is 13 residues long. CDR3 coding DNA: TGTGCCAGTAGTATACCGGGAGGGCGAGAGCAGTACTTC. Amino acid sequence: CASSIPGGREQYF.

V and J are TRBV5-6 and TRBJ1-4, with D tentatively TRBD1 (6 bases). There are 14 residues in the CDR3. The V and J ends lost 0 bases and 6 bases respectively, with 9 bases between them. Looked up from germline, CDR1 is SGHDT and CDR2 is YYEEEE. CDR3: CASSLEAGDEKLFF. The CDR3 bases are TGTGCCAGCAGCTTGGAGGCAGGGGATGAAAAACTGTTTTTT.

This clone was seen once. The V gene is TRBV7-3, the J gene TRBJ1-1; D perhaps matches TRBD1 (5 bases). V gave up 5 bases and J gave up 3 bases, with 7 bases separating them. Germline values: CDR1 SGHTA, CDR2 FQGTGA. This CDR3 region has 12 residues. CDR3 loop: CASSQGYTEAFF. CDR3 DNA: TGTGCCAGCAGCCAGGGATACACTGAAGCTTTCTTT. The full variable domain, its missing parts supplied by reference TRBV7-3 and TRBJ1-1, is GAGVSQTPSNKVTEKGKYVELRCDPISGHTALYWYRQSLGQGPEFLIYFQGTGAADDSGLPNDRFFAVRPEGSVSTLKIQRTERGDSAVYLCASSQGYTEAFFGQGTRLTVV.

The gene calls are TRBV14 and TRBJ1-2; D ambiguous. V lost 4 bases to trimming and J lost 0 bases, with 6 bases between them. The CDR3 is 13 residues long. Germline CDR1 SGHDN, CDR2 FVKESK. The chain's CDR3 is CASSRTTNYGYTF. The CDR3 DNA sequence: TGTGCCAGCAGCCGTACTACTAACTATGGCTACACCTTC. Based on the CDR3 plus reference TRBV14 and TRBJ1-2, the full variable domain is EAGVTQFPSHSVIEKGQTVTLRCDPISGHDNLYWYRRVMGKEIKFLLHFVKESKQDESGMPNNRFLAERTGGTYSTLKVQPAELEDSGVYFCASSRTTNYGYTFGSGTRLTVV.

This clone was seen only once. The chain uses TRBV11-3 and TRBJ2-7; TRBD2 matches 7 bases. Looked up from germline, CDR1 is SGHNT and CDR2 is YENEEA. Trimming cost V 1 base and J 3 bases; bases outside gene matches: 3. This CDR3 has 14 residues. In nucleotides, the CDR3 is TGTGCCAGCAGCTTAGCGGTAGCGGGCTACGAGCAGTACTTC. As protein: CASSLAVAGYEQYF. Full variable domain (rest looked up from reference TRBV11-3 and TRBJ2-7): EAGVVQSPRYKIIEKKQPVAFWCNPISGHNTLYWYLQNLGQGPELLIRYENEEAVDDSQLPKDRFSAERLKGVDSTLKIQPAELGDSAVYLCASSLAVAGYEQYFGPGTRLTVT.

This chain links TRBV5-3 with TRBJ2-3; D not resolved. TRBV5-3 is an ORF; its function is uncertain. The CDR3 contains 19 residues. Trimming cost V 0 bases and J 5 bases, with 25 bases left between them. The CDR3 bases are TGTGCCAGAAGCTTGGTGATACCTAGTTTAATGAGGCTTGAAGATACGCAGTATTTT. Protein product: CARSLVIPSLMRLEDTQYF.